The source of this T cell receptor (beta chain) is a study of vaccination effects on CD4 cells after COVID-19. This clone was counted between two and nine times. Its antigen is unidentified. TCRdb's copy holds only in-frame clones and misses some; the assay was immunoSEQ multiplex PCR. Of about 39,000 clones listed, roughly 87% are singletons. CDR3 length: 12 residues. V was shortened by 3 bases and J by 0 bases, with 2 bases between the two germline ends. The germline CDR1 and CDR2 sequences are LGHDT and YNNKEL (reference sequence). Having been cultured for approximately ten days, the cells underwent CD4+ T cell isolation.

The chain recombines TRBV3-1 (or the pseudogene TRBV3-2) with TRBJ1-1; no clear D. Sample: CD4+ T cells from PBMCs cultured without peptide, taken before COVID-19 vaccination. This receptor was identified in a human donor who received a COVID-19 vaccine. CDR3 loop: CASSHLNTEAFF. In DNA, the CDR3 is TGTGCCAGCAGCCACCTGAACACTGAAGCTTTCTTT.